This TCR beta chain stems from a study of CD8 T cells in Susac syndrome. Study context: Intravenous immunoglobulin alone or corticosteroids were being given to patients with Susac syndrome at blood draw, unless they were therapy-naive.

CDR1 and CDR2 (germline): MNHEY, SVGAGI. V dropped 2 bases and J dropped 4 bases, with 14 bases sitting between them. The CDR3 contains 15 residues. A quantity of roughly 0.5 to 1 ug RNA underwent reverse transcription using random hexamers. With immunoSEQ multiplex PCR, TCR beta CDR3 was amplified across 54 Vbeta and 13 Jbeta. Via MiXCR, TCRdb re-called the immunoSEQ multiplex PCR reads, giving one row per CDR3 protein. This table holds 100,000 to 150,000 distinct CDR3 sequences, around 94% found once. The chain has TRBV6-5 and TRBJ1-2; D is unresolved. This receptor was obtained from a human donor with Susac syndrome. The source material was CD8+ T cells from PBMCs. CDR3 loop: CASSYRTKGIYGYTF. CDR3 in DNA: TGTGCCAGCAGTTACCGGACGAAGGGAATCTATGGCTACACCTTC.